The table lists the clone carrying this TCR beta chain with a few counts. As originally analysed: Reference gene primer amplification yielded estimated nucleated cell counts. Method: immunoSEQ multiplex PCR; TCRdb's copy keeps in-frame clones and lacks some. The DNA gave D and trimming, while V, J and clone size come from that table. The data show some 140,000 clones, 86% seen once. The sample comes from a study of blood T cell repertoires in COVID-19. Looking at the study overall: Researchers got acute and convalescent COVID-19 samples from the United States, Italy and Spain. PBMCs, B-cell-depleted T cells, or T cells provided the cDNA or gDNA that made up the material.

Germline lookup yields CDR1 LNHDA and CDR2 SQIVND (reference sequence). The V end lost 1 base, the J end lost 0 bases, and 7 bases lay between the germline ends. The CDR3 runs 16 residues. This chain uses TRBV19 with TRBJ2-6; no definite D call. The clonotype comes from a woman in her 50s who had recovered from COVID-19. The sample comprised peripheral blood. CDR3 coding DNA: TGTGCCAGTAGTATAGGTAGATCCTCTGGGGCCAACGTCCTGACTTTC. Translation gives CASSIGRSSGANVLTF.